This entry lists 19 T cell receptor beta chains sequenced from one sample in a study of T cell responses to AZD1222 COVID-19 vaccine. TCRdb's table, derived via immunoSEQ multiplex PCR, lists solely in-frame clones and lacks some. The sample gives roughly 120,000 clones, 88% of which show up once; roughly a sixth is in the top ten. The source was peripheral blood, collected on day 0 of MenACWY control vaccination. These receptors all stem from an adult in good health.

The V gene is TRBV21-1, the J gene TRBJ2-3; TRBD1, the D gene given by the table, was not confirmed from the DNA. TRBV21-1 is shown as a pseudogene. The CDR3 loop spans 16 amino acids. The CDR3 nucleotides are TGTGCCAGCAGCCTCGGGACAGGGGCTTGCACAGATACGCAGTATTTT. Its protein product is CASSLGTGACTDTQYF.

The V and J genes are TRBV19 and TRBJ2-2; D is unresolved. The CDR3 consists of 14 residues. V was cut by 3 bases and J by 2 bases, with 7 bases left in between. Germline V gene lookup returns CDR1 LNHDA and CDR2 SQIVND (reference sequence). The CDR3 loop is CASSMALNTGELFF. CDR3 sequence (DNA): TGTGCCAGTAGTATGGCACTAAACACCGGGGAGCTGTTTTTT.

This clone showed up just a few times. This chain links TRBV5-4 with TRBJ2-1; D is uncertain. The V gene's germline CDR1 is SGHNT and CDR2 YYREEE (reference sequence). The germline V and J ends were trimmed by 4 bases and 5 bases, with 13 bases remaining between them. The CDR3 consists of 14 residues. The CDR3 is CASSPLAANNEQFF. DNA of the CDR3: TGTGCCAGCAGCCCTCTGGCGGCAAACAATGAGCAGTTCTTC.

The chain couples TRBV19 to TRBJ2-7; TRBD2 matches at 9 bases. CDR3 length equals 15 residues. J lost 5 bases, V lost 4 bases, and 9 bases had no gene match. Germline CDR1 reads LNHDA; CDR2 reads SQIVND (reference sequence). The DNA of the CDR3 is TGTGCCAGTAGTACGTATAGCGGGAGCAAGCACGAGCAGTACTTC. Its translation: CASSTYSGSKHEQYF.

The chain joins TRBV7-9 to TRBJ1-4; 7 positions agree with TRBD1. Germline CDR1 reads SEHNR; CDR2 reads FQNEAQ (reference sequence). The junction had 3 bases not matched to a gene; V was cut back by 5 bases and J by 3 bases. The CDR3 runs to 14 residues. The DNA for the CDR3 is TGTGCCAGCAGCCGGGGACAGCCTAATGAAAAACTGTTTTTT. Residues: CASSRGQPNEKLFF. Drawing the rest from reference TRBV7-9 and TRBJ1-4, the complete variable domain is DTGVSQNPRHKITKRGQNVTFRCDPISEHNRLYWYRQTLGQGPEFLTYFQNEAQLEKSRLLSDRFSAERPKGSFSTLEIQRTEQGDSAMYLCASSRGQPNEKLFFGSGTQLSVL.

The chain recombines TRBV3-1 (or the pseudogene TRBV3-2) with TRBJ1-2; TRBD1 matches at 7 bases. Trimming removed 4 bases from V and 8 bases from J; junction bases left unmatched: 4. CDR1 LGHDT and CDR2 YNNKEL come from the germline V gene (reference sequence). This CDR3 has 12 amino acids. The CDR3 here is CASSRQGTGYTF. DNA of the CDR3: TGTGCCAGCAGCCGACAGGGAACGGGCTACACCTTC.

The chain joins TRBV5-6 to TRBJ1-5; D gene uncertain. The CDR3 sequence is 14 residues long. Germline CDR1 reads SGHDT; CDR2 reads YYEEEE. The V end was cut by 0 bases, the J end by 3 bases, with 7 bases between. The CDR3 spells CASSLGQFNQPQHF. The CDR3 DNA follows: TGTGCCAGCAGCTTGGGGCAGTTCAATCAGCCCCAGCATTTT. The full variable domain, rest sourced from reference TRBV5-6 and TRBJ1-5, is DAGVTQSPTHLIKTRGQQVTLRCSPKSGHDTVSWYQQALGQGPQFIFQYYEEEERQRGNFPDRFSGHQFPNYSSELNVNALLLGDSALYLCASSLGQFNQPQHFGDGTRLSIL.

The V call is TRBV19, the J call TRBJ2-7; TRBD2 matches at 8 bases. The CDR3 runs 14 residues. The germline V gene encodes CDR1 LNHDA and CDR2 SQIVND (reference sequence). J lost 7 bases, V lost 5 bases, and 10 bases had no gene match. The CDR3 is CASSPRGGVGEQYF. The CDR3 region has the DNA TGTGCCAGTAGTCCCCGGGGGGGCGTCGGAGAGCAGTACTTC.

The chain recombines TRBV4-1 with TRBJ1-5; TRBD1 matches at 8 bases. Trimming at V came to 0 bases and at J to 5 bases, leaving 3 bases not matched to a gene. This CDR3 comprises 15 residues. CDR1 is MGHRA, CDR2 YSYEKL, per germline. The DNA for the CDR3 is TGCGCCAGCAGCCAAGATGGGACAGGAGATCAGCCCCAGCATTTT. It encodes CASSQDGTGDQPQHF.

This clone has a single count. This sequence joins TRBV5-5 and TRBJ1-1; no firm D call. Per the germline V gene, CDR1 is SGHKS and CDR2 is YYEKEE (reference sequence). The ends were cut back, 1 base at V and 1 base at J, with 11 bases in the middle. The CDR3 is 15 amino acids. The CDR3 DNA reads as TGTGCCAGCAGCTTGCCTGGCAGACAGAACACTGAAGCTTTCTTT. Residues: CASSLPGRQNTEAFF.

The rearrangement uses TRBV7-9 and TRBJ2-7, with D perhaps TRBD2 (6 bases). Trimming took off 6 bases at V and 1 base at J, with 16 bases between the two ends. Per germline, CDR1 SEHNR and CDR2 FQNEAQ (reference sequence). CDR3 length: 15 amino acids. The CDR3 loop reads CASRPPTGESYEQYF. The CDR3 DNA reads as TGTGCCAGCAGACCGCCCACGGGAGAGTCCTACGAGCAGTACTTC.

The chain couples TRBV29-1 to TRBJ1-1; D is undetermined. V was cut by 1 base and J by 1 base, with 13 bases left in between. The germline CDR1 and CDR2 sequences are SQVTM and ANQGSEA. The CDR3 contains 15 residues. The CDR3 nucleotides are TGCAGCGTTGAAGTTGTGGGGAGTGGGAACACTGAAGCTTTCTTT. This encodes CSVEVVGSGNTEAFF.

This clone was observed once. The chain has TRBV30 and TRBJ1-2; 7 nucleotides line up with TRBD1. Trimming at V came to 5 bases and at J to 4 bases, leaving 7 bases not matched to a gene. The germline CDR1 and CDR2 sequences are GTSNPN and SVGIG (reference sequence). The CDR3 totals 13 residues. CDR3: CAWDQQGTYGYTF. The DNA for the CDR3 is TGTGCCTGGGACCAACAGGGGACCTATGGCTACACCTTC.

This clone appeared a single time. A junction boundary mismatches the germline segment, possibly from a read error. This chain connects TRBV6-5 to TRBJ2-1; a weak D match, TRBD2 (5 bases). Germline V gene data show CDR1 as MNHEY and CDR2 as SVGAGI. The CDR3 extends over 16 amino acids. The CDR3 DNA is TGTGCCAGCAGTTCGTCGGGGTTCAGCTCCTTCAATGAGCAGTTCTTC. Protein: CASSSSGFSSFNEQFF.

The rearrangement joins TRBV5-1 to TRBJ2-5, with a weak D call TRBD1 (6 bases). V shed 3 bases and J shed 5 bases, with 14 bases lying between them. This CDR3 spans 14 amino acids. Germline V gene data show CDR1 as SGHRS and CDR2 as YFSETQ. The CDR3 sequence: CASSWRQDWETQYF. The CDR3 nucleotides read TGCGCCAGCAGCTGGAGACAGGATTGGGAGACCCAGTACTTC.

The sample holds one count of this clone. The V and J genes are TRBV6-5 and TRBJ2-5; D tentatively fits TRBD1 or TRBD2 (5 bases each). The germline V gene encodes CDR1 MNHEY and CDR2 SVGAGI. This CDR3 comprises 13 residues. Trimming cost V 5 bases and J 7 bases, with 14 bases left between them. CDR3 in DNA: TGTGCCAGCAGTCTCTTGGGGGTTGGGACCCAGTACTTC. Translating it yields CASSLLGVGTQYF.

This clone was recorded once. The chain uses TRBV20-1 and TRBJ1-2; D gene ambiguous. The CDR3 is 13 amino acids. Germline V gene lookup returns CDR1 DFQATT and CDR2 SNEGSKA (reference sequence). V was cut by 3 bases and J by 8 bases, with 16 bases left in between. The CDR3 sequence is CSASEQYLGGYTF. Here the CDR3 DNA reads TGCAGTGCTAGTGAACAGTATCTGGGAGGCTACACCTTC.

The V gene is TRBV11-2, the J gene TRBJ2-7; 10 bases fit TRBD2. Trimming removed 5 bases from V and 6 bases from J; junction bases left unmatched: 13. This CDR3 spans 16 amino acids. From germline, CDR1 is SGHAT and CDR2 FQNNGV. CDR3: CASSMLAGARPLEQYF. CDR3 DNA sequence: TGTGCCAGCAGCATGCTAGCGGGAGCAAGGCCGCTCGAGCAGTACTTC. Variable domain in full (rest from reference TRBV11-2 and TRBJ2-7): EAGVAQSPRYKIIEKRQSVAFWCNPISGHATLYWYQQILGQGPKLLIQFQNNGVVDDSQLPKDRFSAERLKGVDSTLKIQPAKLEDSAVYLCASSMLAGARPLEQYFGPGTRLTVT.

The chain joins TRBV19 to TRBJ2-7, with D hard to call. This CDR3 has 11 amino acids. CDR1 and CDR2 (germline): LNHDA, SQIVND (reference sequence). V lost 5 bases and J lost 7, with 9 bases in between. The CDR3 sequence is CASSDGAEQYF. In nucleotides, the CDR3 is TGTGCCAGTAGTGACGGAGCGGAGCAGTACTTC. The variable domain in full, with the rest retrieved from reference TRBV19 and TRBJ2-7, is DGGITQSPKYLFRKEGQNVTLSCEQNLNHDAMYWYRQDPGQGLRLIYYSQIVNDFQKGDIAEGYSVSREKKESFPLTVTSAQKNPTAFYLCASSDGAEQYFGPGTRLTVT.